The 6 T cell receptor beta chains listed next were all sequenced from one sample in a study of cytomegalovirus exposure and HLA in healthy donors. With 60 Vbeta and 13 Jbeta primers, the PCR was carried out. TCRdb's copy holds only in-frame clones and misses some; the assay was immunoSEQ multiplex PCR. The sample includes around 70,000 clones. The sequencing sample was made of PBMCs. These receptors all come from a woman aged 40 to 50 in good health and CMV-seropositive.

The chain is built from TRBV28 and TRBJ1-1; TRBD1 might be the D (5 bases). V was shortened by 3 bases and J by 6 bases, with 20 bases between the two germline ends. Germline CDR1 and CDR2: MDHEN and SYDVKM. The CDR3 runs 16 residues. Here the CDR3 reads CASSFHLNRREPEAFF. DNA for the CDR3: TGTGCCAGCAGTTTTCATCTGAACAGGAGGGAACCTGAAGCTTTCTTT.

The CDR3 sequence: CASSRSVGQGLNLFF. CDR3 bases: TGTGCCAGTAGCAGATCAGTCGGACAGGGTCTAAATCTGTTCTTC. The chain links TRBV19 to TRBJ2-1; 8 bases map to TRBD1. CDR1 LNHDA and CDR2 SQIVND come from the germline V gene (reference sequence). With 6 bases clipped from V and 15 bases from J, the junction kept 19 bases outside the gene matches. The CDR3 length is 15 residues.

The gene calls are TRBV5-6 and TRBJ1-1; unclear D gene. The V gene's germline CDR1 is SGHDT and CDR2 YYEEEE. Trimming stripped 4 bases from V and 1 base from J, with 14 bases between. The CDR3 extends over 15 amino acids. The CDR3 reads CASSPAGRKNTEAFF. The CDR3 DNA is TGTGCCAGCAGCCCTGCGGGCAGAAAGAACACTGAAGCTTTCTTT. Supplemented by reference TRBV5-6 and TRBJ1-1, the full variable domain reads DAGVTQSPTHLIKTRGQQVTLRCSPKSGHDTVSWYQQALGQGPQFIFQYYEEEERQRGNFPDRFSGHQFPNYSSELNVNALLLGDSALYLCASSPAGRKNTEAFFGQGTRLTVV.

This clone is large by frequency. Different DNA sequences within this sample yield the same CDR3. The chain carries TRBV10-3 and TRBJ1-5; tentatively, D is TRBD1 (5 bases). V lost 8 bases and J lost 0, with 11 bases in between. The CDR3 consists of 14 residues. Looked up from germline, CDR1 is ENHRY and CDR2 is SYGVKD. The CDR3 bases are TGTGCCATCGGAACGGGGGATAGCAATCAGCCCCAGCATTTT. Its protein is CAIGTGDSNQPQHF.

The chain employs TRBV28 and TRBJ1-1; TRBD1 aligns across 7 bases. Germline lookup yields CDR1 MDHEN and CDR2 SYDVKM. CDR3 length equals 15 residues. V shed 5 bases and J 1 base; nucleotides not matched to a gene: 7. CDR3 region: CASSDPGQTNTEAFF. DNA of the CDR3: TGTGCCAGCAGTGACCCGGGACAGACGAACACTGAAGCTTTCTTT.

The chain is built from TRBV5-1 and TRBJ1-6, with D unclear. The CDR3 is 15 residues long. CDR1 and CDR2 (germline): SGHRS, YFSETQ. The ends were cut back, 0 bases at V and 10 bases at J, with 14 bases in the middle. The CDR3 region is CASSLELSIESPLHF. The CDR3, as DNA: TGCGCCAGCAGCTTGGAGCTTAGTATCGAATCACCCCTCCACTTT.